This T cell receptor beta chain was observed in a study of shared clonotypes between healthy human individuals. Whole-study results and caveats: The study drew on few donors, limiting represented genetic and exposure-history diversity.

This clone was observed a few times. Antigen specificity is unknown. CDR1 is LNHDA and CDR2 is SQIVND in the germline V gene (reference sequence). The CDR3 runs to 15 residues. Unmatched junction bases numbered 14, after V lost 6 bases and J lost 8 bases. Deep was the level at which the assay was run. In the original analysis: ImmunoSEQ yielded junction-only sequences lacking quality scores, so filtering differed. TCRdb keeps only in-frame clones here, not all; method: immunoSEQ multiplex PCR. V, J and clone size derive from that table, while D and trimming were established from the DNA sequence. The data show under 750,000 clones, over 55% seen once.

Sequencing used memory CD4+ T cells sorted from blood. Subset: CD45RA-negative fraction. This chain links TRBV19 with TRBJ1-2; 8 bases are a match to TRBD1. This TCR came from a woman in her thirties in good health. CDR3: CASSAPADRGRGYTF. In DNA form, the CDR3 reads TGTGCCAGTAGCGCGCCGGCAGACAGGGGAAGAGGCTACACCTTC.